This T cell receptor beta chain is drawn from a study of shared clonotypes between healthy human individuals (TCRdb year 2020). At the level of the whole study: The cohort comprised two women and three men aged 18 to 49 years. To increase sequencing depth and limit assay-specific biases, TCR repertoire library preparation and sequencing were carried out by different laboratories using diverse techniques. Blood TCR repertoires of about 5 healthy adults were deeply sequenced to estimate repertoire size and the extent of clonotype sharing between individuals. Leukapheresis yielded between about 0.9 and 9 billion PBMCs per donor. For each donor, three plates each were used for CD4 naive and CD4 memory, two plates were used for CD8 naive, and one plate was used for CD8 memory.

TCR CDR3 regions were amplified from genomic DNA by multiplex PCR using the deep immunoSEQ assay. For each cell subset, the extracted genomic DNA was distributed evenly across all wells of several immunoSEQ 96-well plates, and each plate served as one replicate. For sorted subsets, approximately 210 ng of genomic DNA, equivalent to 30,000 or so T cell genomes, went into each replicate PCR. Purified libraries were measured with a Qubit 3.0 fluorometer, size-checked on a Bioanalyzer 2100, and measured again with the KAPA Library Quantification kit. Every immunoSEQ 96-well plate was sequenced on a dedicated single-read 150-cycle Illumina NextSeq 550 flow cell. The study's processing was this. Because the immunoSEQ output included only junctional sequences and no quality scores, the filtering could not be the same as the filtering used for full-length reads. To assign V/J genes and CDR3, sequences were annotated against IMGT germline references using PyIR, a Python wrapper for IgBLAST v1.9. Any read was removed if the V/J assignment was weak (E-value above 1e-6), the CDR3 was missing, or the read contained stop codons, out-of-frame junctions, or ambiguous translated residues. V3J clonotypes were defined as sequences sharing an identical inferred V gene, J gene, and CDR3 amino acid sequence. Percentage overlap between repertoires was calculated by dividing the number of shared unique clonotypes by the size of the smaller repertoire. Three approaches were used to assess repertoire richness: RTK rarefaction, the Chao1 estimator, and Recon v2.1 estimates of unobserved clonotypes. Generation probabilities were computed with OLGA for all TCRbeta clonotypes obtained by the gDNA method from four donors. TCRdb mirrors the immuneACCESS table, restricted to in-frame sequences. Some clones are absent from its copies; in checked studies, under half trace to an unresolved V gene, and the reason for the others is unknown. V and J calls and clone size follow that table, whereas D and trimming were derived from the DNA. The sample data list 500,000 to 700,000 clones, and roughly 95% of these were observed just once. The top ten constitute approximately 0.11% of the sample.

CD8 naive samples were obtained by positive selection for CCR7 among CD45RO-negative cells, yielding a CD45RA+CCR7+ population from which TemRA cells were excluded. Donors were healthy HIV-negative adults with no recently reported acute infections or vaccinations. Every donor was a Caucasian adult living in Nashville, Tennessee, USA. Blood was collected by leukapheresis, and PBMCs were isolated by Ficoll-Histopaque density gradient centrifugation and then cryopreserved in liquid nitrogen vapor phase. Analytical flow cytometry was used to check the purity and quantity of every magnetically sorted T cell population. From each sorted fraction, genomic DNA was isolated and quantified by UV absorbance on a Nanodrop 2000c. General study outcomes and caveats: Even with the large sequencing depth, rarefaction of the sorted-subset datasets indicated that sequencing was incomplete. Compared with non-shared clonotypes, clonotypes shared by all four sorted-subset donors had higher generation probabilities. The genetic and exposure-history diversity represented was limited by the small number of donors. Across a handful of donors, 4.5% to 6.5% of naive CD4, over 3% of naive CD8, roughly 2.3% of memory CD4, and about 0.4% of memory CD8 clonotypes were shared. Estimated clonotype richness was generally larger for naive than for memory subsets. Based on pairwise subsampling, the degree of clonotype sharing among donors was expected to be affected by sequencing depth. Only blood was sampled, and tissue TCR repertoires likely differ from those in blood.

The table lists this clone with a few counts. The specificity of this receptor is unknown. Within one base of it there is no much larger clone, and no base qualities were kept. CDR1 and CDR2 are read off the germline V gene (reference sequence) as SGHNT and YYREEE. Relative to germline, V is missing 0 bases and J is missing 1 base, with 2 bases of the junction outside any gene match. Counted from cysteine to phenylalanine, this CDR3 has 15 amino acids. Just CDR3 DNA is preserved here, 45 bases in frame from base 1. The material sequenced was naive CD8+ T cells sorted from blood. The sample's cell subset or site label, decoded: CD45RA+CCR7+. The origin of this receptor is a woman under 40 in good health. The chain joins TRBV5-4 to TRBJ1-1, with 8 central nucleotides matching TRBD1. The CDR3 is CASSLVGTGNTEAFF. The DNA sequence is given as TGTGCCAGCAGCTTGGTGGGGACAGGGAACACTGAAGCTTTCTTT.